A single T cell receptor beta chain is shown here with its context. The antigen remains unidentified. The data were taken from a study of Ad26.COV2.S vaccination and SARS-CoV-2 variants. Study background: Donor was assigned to the Ad26.COV2.S arm of trial COV1001. Ad26.COV2.S was injected intramuscularly once or twice, 56 days apart. Overall study results and limits: Breadth, reportedly substantial, characterized the spike-specific CD8+ and CD4+ T cell responses after vaccination.

The CDR3 sequence is 16 residues long. Germline V gene lookup returns CDR1 PRHDT and CDR2 FYEKMQ (reference sequence). V shed 5 bases, J shed 4 bases, and the junction held 9 bases outside the gene matches. Data came from immunoSEQ multiplex PCR; TCRdb stores just in-frame clones and leaves some out. The sample has around 500,000 clones, roughly nine tenths seen once; the top ten hold 1.7%. The treatment denotes: around 19 received Ad26.COV2.S at low or high dose, single or two shots; about 5 received placebo; per-sample allocation not given. The study sampled participants on day 63 after the first vaccine or placebo injection. What was given as vaccine was an Ad26 vector encoding Wuhan-strain SARS-CoV-2 spike.

The rearrangement uses TRBV13 and TRBJ2-7; TRBD2 matches at 12 bases. The sequenced sample was peripheral blood, obtained in a trial of Ad26.COV2.S vaccine versus placebo. The TCR was taken from a person aged 18-60 years who received the Ad26.COV2.S COVID-19 vaccine or a placebo. This CDR3 reads CASSPRTGLAGYEQYF. The CDR3 nucleotides read TGTGCCAGCAGCCCCCGTACGGGACTAGCGGGTTACGAGCAGTACTTC.